This record concerns one T cell receptor beta chain sequence. Its target is unknown. Amplification used 60 Vbeta primers and 13 Jbeta primers. Measured with immunoSEQ multiplex PCR; TCRdb has only the in-frame clones, and not every one. The sample shows 150,000 to 200,000 clones, over 60% of them seen only once. The source of the sample is a study of cytomegalovirus exposure and HLA in healthy donors. The study's findings and limits: A later analysis associated 15,000 to 20,000 TCR beta sequences with HLA alleles at a 0.05 false discovery rate.

This CDR3 is 12 amino acids long. V was pared by 2 bases and J by 7 bases, with 8 bases between. CDR1 is SNHLY, CDR2 FYNNEI, per germline. The sequence derives from a man aged 18 to 30 in good health and CMV-seronegative. Input material: PBMCs. The chain is built from TRBV2 and TRBJ1-1, with no clear D. CDR3 DNA: TGTGCCAGCAGTGAATCTGCAGGTGAAGCTTTCTTT. This codes for CASSESAGEAFF.